The present TCR beta chain was sequenced within a study of T-cell reconstitution after alpha-beta-depleted transplantation in children. Regarding the study as a whole: Elevated TCRbeta diversity at day 60 was traced, in some patients, to surviving recipient T cells and thymic progenitors.

Researchers prepared the TCRbeta library using unique molecular identifiers, the study reports. In TCRdb, the PCR reads were re-called with MiXCR into one record per CDR3 protein. The sample lists fewer than 350,000 distinct CDR3 sequences; more than 9% were seen once. This clonotype came up many times. Its antigen is as yet unknown. Sequencing used peripheral blood, obtained 180 days after TCRalphabeta/CD19-depleted stem cell transplant. This TCR derives from a male patient between 2 and 9 years old who had a stem cell transplant for chronic granulomatous disease, so the T cells may come from the graft donor.

DNA for the CDR3: TGCAGTGCAATACTAGCGCAGCTGGGCGAGCAGTACTTC. It translates to CSAILAQLGEQYF. The chain uses TRBV20-1 and TRBJ2-7, with 7 nucleotides matching TRBD2. CDR1 and CDR2 (germline): DFQATT, SNEGSKA (reference sequence). V shed 6 bases, J shed 6 bases, and the junction held 11 bases outside the gene matches. This CDR3 comprises 13 residues.